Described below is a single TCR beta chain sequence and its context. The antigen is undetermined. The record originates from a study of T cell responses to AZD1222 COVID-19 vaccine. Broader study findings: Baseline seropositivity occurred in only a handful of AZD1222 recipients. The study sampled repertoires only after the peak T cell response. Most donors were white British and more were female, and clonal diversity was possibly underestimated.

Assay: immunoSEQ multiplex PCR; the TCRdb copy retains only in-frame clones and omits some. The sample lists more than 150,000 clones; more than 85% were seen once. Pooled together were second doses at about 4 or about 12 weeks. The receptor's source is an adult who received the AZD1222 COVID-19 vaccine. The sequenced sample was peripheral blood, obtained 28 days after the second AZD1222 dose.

The CDR3 DNA reads as TGTGCCAGCAGCTTAGACCGACAGTCCCCCTATGGCTACACCTTC. Translation gives CASSLDRQSPYGYTF. This chain connects TRBV7-3 to TRBJ1-2; TRBD1 is a possible D gene (5 bases). Germline CDR1 is SGHTA and CDR2 is FQGTGA. The CDR3 sequence is 15 residues long. V was shortened by 2 bases and J by 4 bases, with 14 bases between the two germline ends.